The rows below give T cell receptor beta chains drawn from one sample of a study of OX40 agonist ivuxolimab in advanced cancers. Sequenced by immunoSEQ multiplex PCR; TCRdb stores in-frame clones only, minus some. The sample lists tens of thousands of clones, about 87% seen once, with 7% to 8.5% in the top ten. Sequenced material: CD4+ or CD8+ T cells sorted from blood, taken in a trial of the OX40 agonist ivuxolimab. The receptors were gathered from an adult with an advanced solid tumor such as melanoma, head and neck, liver or kidney cancer. Each CDR3 is given without its conserved first and last residue. Each record gives: CDR3 length, J gene, V gene, clone size, CDR3 protein. The listing skips clone size in some rows; elsewhere it reads once, few, many or a size class.

CDR3 length: 14; J gene: TRBJ2-2; V gene: TRBV6-6; clone size: NA; CDR3 protein: ASRIPGTANTGELF
CDR3 length: 13; J gene: TRBJ2-2; V gene: TRBV19; clone size: NA; CDR3 protein: ASSTSDPNTGELF
CDR3 length: 14; J gene: TRBJ2-1; V gene: TRBV7-6; clone size: NA; CDR3 protein: ASSLAMSGAGNEQF
CDR3 length: 12; J gene: TRBJ2-7; V gene: TRBV2; clone size: NA; CDR3 protein: ASGGRDGGYEQY
CDR3 length: 14; J gene: TRBJ2-1; V gene: TRBV29-1; clone size: NA; CDR3 protein: SVERGSGRTYNEQF
CDR3 length: 12; J gene: TRBJ2-7; V gene: TRBV29-1; clone size: NA; CDR3 protein: SVDVGTGDYEQY
CDR3 length: 12; J gene: TRBJ2-7; V gene: TRBV27; clone size: NA; CDR3 protein: ASRGQGTRYEQY
CDR3 length: 13; J gene: TRBJ2-2; V gene: TRBV5-1; clone size: once; CDR3 protein: ASSISGTASGELF
CDR3 length: 12; J gene: TRBJ2-3; V gene: TRBV6-1; clone size: NA; CDR3 protein: ASSEAGGGDTQY
CDR3 length: 11; J gene: TRBJ2-7; V gene: TRBV9; clone size: NA; CDR3 protein: ASSVQPTYEQY
CDR3 length: 12; J gene: TRBJ2-1; V gene: TRBV7-6; clone size: NA; CDR3 protein: ASSLGPEWDEQF
CDR3 length: 13; J gene: TRBJ1-3; V gene: TRBV5-1; clone size: NA; CDR3 protein: ASSADRGTGNTIY
CDR3 length: 11; J gene: TRBJ2-1; V gene: TRBV7-2; clone size: NA; CDR3 protein: ASSGDRNNEQF
CDR3 length: 13; J gene: TRBJ2-7; V gene: TRBV6-5; clone size: NA; CDR3 protein: ASRSSGSSSYEQY
CDR3 length: 12; J gene: TRBJ1-6; V gene: TRBV30; clone size: NA; CDR3 protein: AWSRVSSQTPLH
CDR3 length: 10; J gene: TRBJ1-2; V gene: TRBV19; clone size: NA; CDR3 protein: ASKRGGEGYT
CDR3 length: 10; J gene: TRBJ2-1; V gene: TRBV30; clone size: NA; CDR3 protein: AWSVVGNEQF
CDR3 length: 9; J gene: TRBJ2-5; V gene: TRBV5-4; clone size: NA; CDR3 protein: ASWGGETQY
CDR3 length: 13; J gene: NA; V gene: TRBV9; clone size: once; CDR3 protein: ASSESGTGADEQY
CDR3 length: 13; J gene: TRBJ1-5; V gene: TRBV5-4; clone size: NA; CDR3 protein: ASSQEGTGGQPQH
CDR3 length: 13; J gene: TRBJ2-1; V gene: TRBV7-2; clone size: NA; CDR3 protein: ASSPRTRPYNEQF
CDR3 length: 16; J gene: TRBJ2-5; V gene: TRBV28; clone size: NA; CDR3 protein: ASSLLDLGLASPETQY
CDR3 length: 15; J gene: TRBJ1-3; V gene: TRBV11-3; clone size: NA; CDR3 protein: ASSWTSGTVSGNTIY
CDR3 length: 11; J gene: TRBJ2-2; V gene: TRBV30; clone size: NA; CDR3 protein: AWSSGLPGELF
CDR3 length: 13; J gene: TRBJ2-1; V gene: TRBV11-2; clone size: NA; CDR3 protein: ASSSMEGRYNEQF
CDR3 length: 13; J gene: TRBJ2-5; V gene: TRBV5-8; clone size: NA; CDR3 protein: ASSLVGERGETQY
CDR3 length: 13; J gene: TRBJ1-1; V gene: TRBV19; clone size: NA; CDR3 protein: ASILTGQSDTEAF
CDR3 length: 13; J gene: TRBJ2-7; V gene: TRBV4-1; clone size: NA; CDR3 protein: ASSRSGTASYEQY
CDR3 length: 12; J gene: TRBJ2-1; V gene: TRBV19; clone size: NA; CDR3 protein: ASSWAGGYNEQF
CDR3 length: 12; J gene: TRBJ2-1; V gene: TRBV28; clone size: NA; CDR3 protein: ASSETSGDNEQF
CDR3 length: 12; J gene: TRBJ2-3; V gene: TRBV19; clone size: few; CDR3 protein: ASSILSPTDTQY
CDR3 length: 10; J gene: TRBJ2-7; V gene: TRBV5-1; clone size: NA; CDR3 protein: ASSVDSNEQY
CDR3 length: 12; J gene: TRBJ1-2; V gene: TRBV2; clone size: NA; CDR3 protein: AREGQRANYGYT
CDR3 length: 13; J gene: TRBJ2-7; V gene: TRBV6-4; clone size: NA; CDR3 protein: ASSDSRHHSYEQY
CDR3 length: 13; J gene: TRBJ2-1; V gene: TRBV6-6; clone size: NA; CDR3 protein: ASSIERQRGNEQF
CDR3 length: 14; J gene: TRBJ2-7; V gene: TRBV5-8; clone size: NA; CDR3 protein: ASSLDGTGGFYEQY
CDR3 length: 11; J gene: TRBJ2-1; V gene: TRBV6-5; clone size: NA; CDR3 protein: ASSSTSGNEQF